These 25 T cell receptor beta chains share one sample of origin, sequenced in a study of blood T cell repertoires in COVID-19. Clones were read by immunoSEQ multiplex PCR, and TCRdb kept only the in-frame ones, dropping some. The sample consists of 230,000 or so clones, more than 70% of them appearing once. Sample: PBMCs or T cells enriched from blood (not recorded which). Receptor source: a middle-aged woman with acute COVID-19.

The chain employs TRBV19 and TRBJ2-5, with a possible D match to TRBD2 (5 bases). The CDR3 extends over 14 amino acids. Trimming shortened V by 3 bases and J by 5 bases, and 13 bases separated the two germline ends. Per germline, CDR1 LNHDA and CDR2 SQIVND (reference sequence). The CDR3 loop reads CASSMKGRGETQYF. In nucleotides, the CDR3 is TGTGCCAGTAGTATGAAGGGAAGAGGGGAGACCCAGTACTTC.

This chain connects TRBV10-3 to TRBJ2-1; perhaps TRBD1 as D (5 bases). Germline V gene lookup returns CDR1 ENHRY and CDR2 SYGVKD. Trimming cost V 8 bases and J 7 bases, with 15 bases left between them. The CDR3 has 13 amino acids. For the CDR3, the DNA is TGTGCCATCGGGAAGACAGAAGGAAATGAGCAGTTCTTC. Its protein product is CAIGKTEGNEQFF.

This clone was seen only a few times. The CDR3 nucleotides read TGTGCCAGCAGACAGGGATGGGGATACGAGCAGTACTTC. This encodes CASRQGWGYEQYF. The chain employs TRBV19 and TRBJ2-7; 7 bases are shared with TRBD1. After removal of 9 bases from V and 4 bases from J, the junction contained 9 bases not matched to a gene. The germline gives CDR1 LNHDA, CDR2 SQIVND (reference sequence). The CDR3 runs to 13 residues.

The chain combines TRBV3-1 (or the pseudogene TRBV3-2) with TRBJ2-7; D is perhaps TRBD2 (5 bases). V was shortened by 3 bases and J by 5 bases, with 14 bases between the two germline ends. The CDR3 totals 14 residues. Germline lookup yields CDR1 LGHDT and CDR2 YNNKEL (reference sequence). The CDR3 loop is CASSHSGGAHEQYV. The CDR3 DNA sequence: TGTGCCAGCAGCCACAGCGGAGGAGCCCACGAGCAGTACGTC.

For the CDR3, the DNA is TGTGCCAGCAGCTTGAAAGGGGTCGGCCAGCCCCAGCATTTT. Translation: CASSLKGVGQPQHF. The genes are TRBV5-5 and TRBJ1-5; tentative D call: TRBD1 (5 bases). Between the trimmed V and J ends, which lost 1 base and 7 bases, there was a span of 12 bases. Germline loops: CDR1 SGHKS, CDR2 YYEKEE (reference sequence). This CDR3 is 14 amino acids long. Full variable domain (rest looked up from reference TRBV5-5 and TRBJ1-5): DAGVTQSPTHLIKTRGQQVTLRCSPISGHKSVSWYQQVLGQGPQFIFQYYEKEERGRGNFPDRFSARQFPNYSSELNVNALLLGDSALYLCASSLKGVGQPQHFGDGTRLSIL.

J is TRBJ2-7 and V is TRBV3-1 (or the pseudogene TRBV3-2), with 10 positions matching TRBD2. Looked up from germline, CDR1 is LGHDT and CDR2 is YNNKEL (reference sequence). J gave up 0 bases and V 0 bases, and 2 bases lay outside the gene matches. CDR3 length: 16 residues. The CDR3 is CASSQESSGSSYEQYV. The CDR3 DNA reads TGTGCCAGCAGCCAAGAATCTAGCGGGAGCTCCTACGAGCAGTACGTC.

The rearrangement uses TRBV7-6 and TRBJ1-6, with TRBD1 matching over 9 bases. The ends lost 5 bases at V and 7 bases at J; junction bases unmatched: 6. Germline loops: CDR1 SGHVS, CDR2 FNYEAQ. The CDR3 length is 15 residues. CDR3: CASSLGTGNNSPLHF. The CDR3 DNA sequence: TGTGCCAGCAGCCTAGGGACAGGGAACAATTCACCCCTCCACTTT.

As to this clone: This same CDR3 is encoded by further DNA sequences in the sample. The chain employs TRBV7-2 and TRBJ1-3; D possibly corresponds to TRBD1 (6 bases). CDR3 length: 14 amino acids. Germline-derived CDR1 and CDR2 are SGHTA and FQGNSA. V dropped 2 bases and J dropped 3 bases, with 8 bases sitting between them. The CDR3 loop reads CASSLSRGGNTIYF. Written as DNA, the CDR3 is TGTGCCAGCAGCTTATCCAGGGGTGGAAACACCATATATTTT.

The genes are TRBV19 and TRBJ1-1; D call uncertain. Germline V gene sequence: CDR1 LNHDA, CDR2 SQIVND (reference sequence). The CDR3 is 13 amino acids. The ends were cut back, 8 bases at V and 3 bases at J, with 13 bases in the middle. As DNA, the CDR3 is TGTGCCAGTCGACTCCTCGGGGACACTGAAGCTTTCTTT. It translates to CASRLLGDTEAFF.

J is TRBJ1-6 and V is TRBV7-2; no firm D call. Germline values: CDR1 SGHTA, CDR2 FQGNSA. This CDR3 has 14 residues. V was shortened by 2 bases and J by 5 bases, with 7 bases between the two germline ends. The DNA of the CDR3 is TGTGCCAGCAGCTTATCCCCAGATAATTCACCCCTCCACTTT. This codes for CASSLSPDNSPLHF.

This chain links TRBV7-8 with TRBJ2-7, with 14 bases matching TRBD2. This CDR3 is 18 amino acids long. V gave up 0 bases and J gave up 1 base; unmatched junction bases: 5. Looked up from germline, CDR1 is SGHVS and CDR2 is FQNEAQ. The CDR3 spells CASSLALTSGGVSYEQYF. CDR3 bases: TGTGCCAGCAGCTTAGCCCTGACTAGCGGGGGGGTATCCTACGAGCAGTACTTC.

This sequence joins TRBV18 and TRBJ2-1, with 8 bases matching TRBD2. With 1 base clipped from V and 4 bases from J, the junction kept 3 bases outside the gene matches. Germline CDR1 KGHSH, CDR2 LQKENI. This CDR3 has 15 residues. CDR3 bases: TGTGCCAGCTCACCACGGCTAGCGGGTTACAATGAGCAGTTCTTC. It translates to CASSPRLAGYNEQFF.

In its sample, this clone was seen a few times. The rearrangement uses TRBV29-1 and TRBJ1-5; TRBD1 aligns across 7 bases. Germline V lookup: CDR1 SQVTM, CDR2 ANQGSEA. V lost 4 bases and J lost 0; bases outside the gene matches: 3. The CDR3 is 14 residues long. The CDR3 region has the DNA TGCAGCGTTGGGGACAGACCTAGCAATCAGCCCCAGCATTTT. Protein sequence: CSVGDRPSNQPQHF.

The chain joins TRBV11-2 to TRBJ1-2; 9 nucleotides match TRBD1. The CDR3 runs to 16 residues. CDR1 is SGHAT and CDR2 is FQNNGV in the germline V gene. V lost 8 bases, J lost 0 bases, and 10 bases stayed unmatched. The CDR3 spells CASRRTGDATNYGYTF. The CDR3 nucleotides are TGTGCCAGCCGCCGGACAGGGGACGCTACTAACTATGGCTACACCTTC.

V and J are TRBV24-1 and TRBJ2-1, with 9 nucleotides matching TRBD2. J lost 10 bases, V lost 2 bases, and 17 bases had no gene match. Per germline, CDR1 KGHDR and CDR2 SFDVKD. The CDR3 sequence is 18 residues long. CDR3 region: CATSDSNRGVSGSSEQFF. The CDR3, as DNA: TGTGCCACCAGTGATTCGAATAGGGGAGTTAGCGGGAGTTCGGAGCAGTTCTTC.

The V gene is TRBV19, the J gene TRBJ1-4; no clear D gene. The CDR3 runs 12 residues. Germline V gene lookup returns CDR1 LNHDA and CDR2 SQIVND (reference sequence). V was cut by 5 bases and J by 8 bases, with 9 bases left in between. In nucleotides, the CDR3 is TGTGCCAGTAGTTCAAACATGGAAAAACTGTTTTTT. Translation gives CASSSNMEKLFF.

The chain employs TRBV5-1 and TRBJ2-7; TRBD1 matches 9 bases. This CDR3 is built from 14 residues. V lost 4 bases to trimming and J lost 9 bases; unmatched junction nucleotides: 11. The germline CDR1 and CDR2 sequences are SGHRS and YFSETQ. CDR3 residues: CASSAGQGPHAQYF. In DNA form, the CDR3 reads TGCGCCAGCAGCGCGGGACAGGGACCCCACGCGCAGTACTTC.

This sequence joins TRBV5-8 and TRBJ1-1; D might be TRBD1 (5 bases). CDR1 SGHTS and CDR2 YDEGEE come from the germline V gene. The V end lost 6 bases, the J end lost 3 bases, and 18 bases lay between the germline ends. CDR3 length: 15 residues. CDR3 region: CASTPRREGDTEAFF. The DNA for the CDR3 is TGTGCCAGCACCCCTAGGAGGGAAGGGGACACTGAAGCTTTCTTT.

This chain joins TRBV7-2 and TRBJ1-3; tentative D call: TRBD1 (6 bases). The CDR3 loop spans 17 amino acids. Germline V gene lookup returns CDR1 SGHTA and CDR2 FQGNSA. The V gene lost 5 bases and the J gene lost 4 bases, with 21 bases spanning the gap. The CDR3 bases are TGTGCCAGCAGCCGGAAGGGGCAGGGGCGTATCGGAAACACCATATATTTT. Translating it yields CASSRKGQGRIGNTIYF.

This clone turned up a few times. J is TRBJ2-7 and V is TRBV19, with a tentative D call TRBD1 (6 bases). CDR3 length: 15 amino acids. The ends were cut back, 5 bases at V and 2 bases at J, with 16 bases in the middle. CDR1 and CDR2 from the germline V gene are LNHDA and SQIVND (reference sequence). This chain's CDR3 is CASSLRGDNTYEQYF. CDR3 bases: TGTGCCAGTAGTCTCCGAGGGGACAACACCTACGAGCAGTACTTC.

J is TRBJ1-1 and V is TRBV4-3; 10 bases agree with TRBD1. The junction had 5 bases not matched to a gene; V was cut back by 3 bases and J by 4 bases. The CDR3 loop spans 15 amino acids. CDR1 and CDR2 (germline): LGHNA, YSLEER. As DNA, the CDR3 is TGCGCCAGCAGCCAGGAACGGGACAGGGGCACTGAAGCTTTCTTT. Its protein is CASSQERDRGTEAFF.

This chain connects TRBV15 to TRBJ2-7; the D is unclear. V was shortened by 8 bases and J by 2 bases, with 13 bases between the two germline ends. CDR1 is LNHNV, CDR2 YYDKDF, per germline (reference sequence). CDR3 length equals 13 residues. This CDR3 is CATGNLAAYEQYF. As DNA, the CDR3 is TGTGCCACCGGAAATTTGGCGGCCTACGAGCAGTACTTC.

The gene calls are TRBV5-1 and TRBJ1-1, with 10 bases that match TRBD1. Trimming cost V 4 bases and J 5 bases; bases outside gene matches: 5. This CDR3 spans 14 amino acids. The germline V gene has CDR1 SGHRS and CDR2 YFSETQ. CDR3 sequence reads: CASSRGTGETEAFF. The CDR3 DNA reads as TGCGCCAGCAGCCGTGGGACAGGGGAAACTGAAGCTTTCTTT.

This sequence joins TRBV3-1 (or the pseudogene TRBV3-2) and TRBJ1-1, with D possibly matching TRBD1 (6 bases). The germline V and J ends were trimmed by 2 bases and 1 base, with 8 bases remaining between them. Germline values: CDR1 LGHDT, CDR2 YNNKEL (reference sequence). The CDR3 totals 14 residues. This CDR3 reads CASSQWDKNTEAFF. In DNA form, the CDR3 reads TGTGCCAGCAGCCAATGGGACAAGAACACTGAAGCTTTCTTT.

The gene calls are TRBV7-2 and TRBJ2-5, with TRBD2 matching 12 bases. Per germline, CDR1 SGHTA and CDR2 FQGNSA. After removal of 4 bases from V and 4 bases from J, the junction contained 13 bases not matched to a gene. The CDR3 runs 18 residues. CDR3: CASSYKLAGGGNLETQYF. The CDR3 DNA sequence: TGTGCCAGCAGCTACAAACTAGCGGGGGGCGGTAACTTAGAGACCCAGTACTTC.